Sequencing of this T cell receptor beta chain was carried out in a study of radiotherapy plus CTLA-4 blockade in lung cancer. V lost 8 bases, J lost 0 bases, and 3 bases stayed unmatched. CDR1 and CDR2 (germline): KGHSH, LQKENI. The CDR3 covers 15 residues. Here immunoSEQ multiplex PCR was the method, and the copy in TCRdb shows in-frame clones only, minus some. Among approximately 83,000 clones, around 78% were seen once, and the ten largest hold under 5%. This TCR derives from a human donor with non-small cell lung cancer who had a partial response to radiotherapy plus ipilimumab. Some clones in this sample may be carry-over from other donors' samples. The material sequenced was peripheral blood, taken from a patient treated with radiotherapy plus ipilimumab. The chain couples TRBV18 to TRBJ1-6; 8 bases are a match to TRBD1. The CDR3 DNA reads TGTGCCAGCGGACAGGGCAGCTCCTATAATTCACCCCTCCACTTT. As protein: CASGQGSSYNSPLHF.